The clone carrying this T cell receptor (beta chain) occurred once. This CDR3 contains 14 residues. CDR1 and CDR2 from the germline V gene are MDHEN and SYDVKM. The V gene lost 7 bases and the J gene lost 2 bases, with 15 bases spanning the gap. This entry is derived from a study of blood T cells in healthy people across ages. A second PCR, run for about 7 to 11 cycles, used a sample-barcoded 5' primer plus a J-beta primer mix. TCRdb re-analysed the 5' RACE reads in MiXCR, keeping a single row per CDR3 protein. The table includes around 800,000 distinct CDR3 sequences, roughly 24% detected once. These records were also assigned to another study, of T cells of mothers and their children.

This chain links TRBV28 with TRBJ2-7; a weak D match, TRBD2 (6 bases). This TCR derives from a boy between 10 and 17 years old in good health. The specimen sequenced was blood. The CDR3: CASIRDFSTYEQYF. The CDR3 DNA follows: TGTGCCAGCATACGGGACTTCTCAACCTACGAGCAGTACTTC.